The rows below give T cell receptor beta chains drawn from one sample of a study of shared clonotypes between healthy human individuals. Assay used: immunoSEQ multiplex PCR; TCRdb lists only in-frame clones, some missing. The table includes hundreds of thousands of clones, 95% detected once. Sequences were obtained from naive CD8+ T cells sorted from blood. Receptor source: a woman in her 30s in good health. The CDR3 runs from the conserved cysteine through the conserved F or W. Fields, in order: J gene, D gene, clone size, V gene, CDR3 protein, CDR3 DNA. D genes are given only for firm matches. Rows may omit the clone size; those that give it use once, few, many or a size class.

TRBJ1-5 TRBD1 NA TRBV28 CASSFQGGNQPQHF TGTGCCAGCAGTTTTCAGGGGGGAAATCAGCCCCAGCATTTT
TRBJ2-7 TRBD2 NA TRBV7-6 CASSLSPTSGSKDEQYF TGTGCCAGCAGCTTAAGCCCAACTAGCGGGAGTAAAGACGAGCAGTACTTC
TRBJ2-1 TRBD2 NA TRBV19 CASRLAGGYEQFF TGTGCCAGTAGACTAGCGGGAGGGTATGAGCAGTTCTTC
TRBJ2-5 NA NA TRBV27 CASKEDPGYQETQYF TGTGCCAGCAAAGAGGACCCAGGGTACCAAGAGACCCAGTACTTC
TRBJ1-4 TRBD1 NA TRBV2 CASAGTGSEKLFF TGTGCCAGTGCCGGGACAGGGAGTGAAAAACTGTTTTTT
TRBJ1-2 TRBD1 NA TRBV9 CASSGDRGASGYGYTF TGTGCCAGCAGCGGAGACAGGGGGGCCTCGGGCTATGGCTACACCTTC
TRBJ2-5 NA NA TRBV29-1 CSVERGGRETQYF TGCAGCGTTGAAAGGGGCGGGCGAGAGACCCAGTACTTC
TRBJ2-7 TRBD1 NA TRBV11-2 CASSPGQGALYEQYF TGTGCCAGCAGCCCGGGACAGGGGGCCTTATACGAGCAGTACTTC
TRBJ2-7 NA NA TRBV11-2 CASSGVTTFYEQYF TGTGCCAGCAGCGGCGTCACCACCTTCTACGAGCAGTACTTC
TRBJ2-7 TRBD1 NA TRBV5-1 CASSAPGQPSHEQYF TGCGCCAGCAGCGCACCGGGACAGCCGTCCCACGAGCAGTACTTC
TRBJ2-7 TRBD2 NA TRBV28 CASRTTSANHEQYF TGTGCCAGCAGGACAACTAGCGCGAACCACGAGCAGTACTTC
TRBJ2-2 NA NA TRBV6-1 CASSKREFGELFF TGTGCCAGCAGTAAACGGGAGTTCGGGGAGCTGTTTTTT
TRBJ1-2 NA NA TRBV27 CASSLSPGSFIGYTF TGTGCCAGCAGTTTATCGCCGGGGTCTTTTATTGGCTACACCTTC
TRBJ1-5 NA NA TRBV28 CASIAWGGLNQPQHF TGTGCCAGCATCGCGTGGGGAGGGCTAAATCAGCCCCAGCATTTT
TRBJ2-2 NA NA TRBV6-5 CASSYGAIYTGELFF TGTGCCAGCAGTTACGGGGCGATTTACACCGGGGAGCTGTTTTTT
TRBJ1-5 NA NA TRBV19 CASSIGGGYQPQHF TGTGCCAGTAGTATTGGGGGGGGGTATCAGCCCCAGCATTTT
TRBJ2-2 TRBD1 NA TRBV19 CASSDPTGTTNTGELFF TGTGCCAGTAGTGACCCGACAGGGACCACGAACACCGGGGAGCTGTTTTTT
TRBJ2-7 TRBD1 NA TRBV18 CASSIAGQGVSYEQYF TGTGCCAGCTCAATAGCCGGACAGGGGGTCTCCTACGAGCAGTACTTC
TRBJ2-3 NA NA TRBV28 CASSFRGRTDTQYF TGTGCCAGCAGTTTCCGGGGGAGAACAGATACGCAGTATTTT
TRBJ2-3 TRBD1 NA TRBV27 CASSTRTGKNTQYF TGTGCCAGCAGTACTAGGACAGGGAAAAATACGCAGTATTTT
TRBJ2-3 TRBD1 NA TRBV6-1 CASSGDRVLGTDTQYF TGTGCCAGCAGTGGGGACAGGGTCCTTGGCACAGATACGCAGTATTTT
TRBJ1-1 NA once TRBV28 CASSLFLGNTEAFF TGTGCCAGCAGTTTATTTCTCGGGAACACTGAAGCTTTCTTT
TRBJ2-3 TRBD2 NA TRBV9 CASQRGGDTQYF TGTGCCAGCCAGCGGGGGGGAGATACGCAGTATTTT
TRBJ1-1 TRBD1 NA TRBV6-4 CASSPTGARTEAFF TGTGCCAGCAGTCCGACAGGGGCGAGGACTGAAGCTTTCTTT
TRBJ2-1 NA once TRBV27 CASSPPDTNEQFF TGTGCCAGCAGTCCCCCTGACACTAATGAGCAGTTCTTC
TRBJ2-3 NA NA TRBV11-2 CASSLVGGTDTQYF TGTGCCAGCAGCTTAGTGGGAGGCACAGATACGCAGTATTTT